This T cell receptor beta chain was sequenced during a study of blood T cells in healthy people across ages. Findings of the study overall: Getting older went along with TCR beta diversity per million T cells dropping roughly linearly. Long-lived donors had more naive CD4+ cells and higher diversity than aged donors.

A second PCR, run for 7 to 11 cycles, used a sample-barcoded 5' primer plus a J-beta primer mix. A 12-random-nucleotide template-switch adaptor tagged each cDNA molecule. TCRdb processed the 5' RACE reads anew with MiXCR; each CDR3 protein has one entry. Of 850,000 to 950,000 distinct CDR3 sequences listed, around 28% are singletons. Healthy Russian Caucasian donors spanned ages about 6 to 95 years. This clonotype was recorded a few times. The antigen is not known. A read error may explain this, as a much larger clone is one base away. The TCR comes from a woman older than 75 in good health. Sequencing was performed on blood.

CDR3 sequence: CASSYSEGSNYGYTF. In nucleotides, the CDR3 is TGTGCCAGCAGTTATAGCGAGGGCAGCAACTATGGCTACACCTTC. This chain joins TRBV6-6 and TRBJ1-2; D uncertain. Per germline, CDR1 MNHNY and CDR2 SVGAGI (reference sequence). Trimming cost V 3 bases and J 2 bases, with 13 bases left between them. This CDR3 region has 15 residues.